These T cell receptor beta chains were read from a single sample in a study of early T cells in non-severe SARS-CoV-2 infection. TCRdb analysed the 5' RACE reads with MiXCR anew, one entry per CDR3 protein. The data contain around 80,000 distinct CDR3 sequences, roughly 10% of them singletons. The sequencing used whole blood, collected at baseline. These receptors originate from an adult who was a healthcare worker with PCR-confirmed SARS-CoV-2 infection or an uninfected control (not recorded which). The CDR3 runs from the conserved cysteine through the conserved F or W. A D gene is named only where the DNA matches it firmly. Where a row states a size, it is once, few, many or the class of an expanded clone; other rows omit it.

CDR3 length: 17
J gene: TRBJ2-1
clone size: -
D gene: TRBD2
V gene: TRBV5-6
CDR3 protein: CASSPGLGTSVYNEQFF
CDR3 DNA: TGTGCCAGCAGCCCGGGGCTCGGGACTAGCGTCTACAATGAGCAGTTCTTC

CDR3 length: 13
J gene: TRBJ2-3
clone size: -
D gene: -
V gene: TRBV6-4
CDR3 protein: CASSSGSTDTQYF
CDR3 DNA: TGTGCCAGCAGTAGCGGTAGCACAGATACGCAGTATTTT

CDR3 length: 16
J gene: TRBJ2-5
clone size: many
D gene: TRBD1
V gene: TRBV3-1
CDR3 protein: CASSQVSGQGGETQYF
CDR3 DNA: TGTGCCAGCAGCCAAGTCTCTGGACAGGGAGGAGAGACCCAGTACTTC

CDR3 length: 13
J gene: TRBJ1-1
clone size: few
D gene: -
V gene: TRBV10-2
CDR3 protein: CAVLSGLNTEAFF
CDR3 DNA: TGCGCCGTATTATCAGGGTTAAACACTGAAGCTTTCTTT

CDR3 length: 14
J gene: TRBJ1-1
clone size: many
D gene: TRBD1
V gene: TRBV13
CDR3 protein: CASSTTGSNTEAFF
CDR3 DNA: TGTGCCAGCAGCACGACAGGGTCGAACACTGAAGCTTTCTTT

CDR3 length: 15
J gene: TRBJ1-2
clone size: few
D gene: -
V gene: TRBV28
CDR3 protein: CASSLEGLLNYGYTF
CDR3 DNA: TGTGCCAGCAGTTTAGAGGGGTTACTTAACTATGGCTACACCTTC

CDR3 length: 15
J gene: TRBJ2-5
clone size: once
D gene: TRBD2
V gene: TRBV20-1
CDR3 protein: CSARPPLGLAETQYF
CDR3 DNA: TGCAGTGCTAGACCTCCCCTCGGACTAGCAGAGACCCAGTACTTC

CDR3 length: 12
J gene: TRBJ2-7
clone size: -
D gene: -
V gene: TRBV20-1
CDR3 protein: CSASGPSDEQYF
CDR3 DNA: TGCAGTGCTAGCGGACCATCGGACGAGCAGTACTTC

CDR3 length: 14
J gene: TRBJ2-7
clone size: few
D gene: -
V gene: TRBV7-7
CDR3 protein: CASSLDPGWGEQYF
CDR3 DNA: TGTGCCAGCAGCTTAGATCCAGGGTGGGGCGAGCAGTACTTC

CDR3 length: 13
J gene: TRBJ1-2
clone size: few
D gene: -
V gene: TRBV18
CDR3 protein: CASSPAAGYGYTF
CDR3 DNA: TGTGCCAGCTCACCGGCAGCTGGCTATGGCTACACCTTC

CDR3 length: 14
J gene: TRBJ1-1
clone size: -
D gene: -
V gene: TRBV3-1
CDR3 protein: CASSVKPGWTEAFF
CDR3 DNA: TGTGCCAGCAGCGTTAAACCGGGGTGGACTGAAGCTTTCTTT

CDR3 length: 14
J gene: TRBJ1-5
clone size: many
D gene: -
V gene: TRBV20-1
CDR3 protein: CSARPQGGNQPQHF
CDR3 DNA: TGCAGTGCTAGACCCCAGGGAGGGAATCAGCCCCAGCATTTT

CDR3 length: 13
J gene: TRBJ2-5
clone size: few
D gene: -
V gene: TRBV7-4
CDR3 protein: CASSLGGVETQYF
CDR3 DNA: TGTGCCAGCAGCTTGGGCGGGGTAGAGACCCAGTACTTC

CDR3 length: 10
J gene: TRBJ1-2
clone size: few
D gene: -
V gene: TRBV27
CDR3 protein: CARPGDDYTF
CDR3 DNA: TGTGCCAGACCCGGGGACGACTACACCTTC

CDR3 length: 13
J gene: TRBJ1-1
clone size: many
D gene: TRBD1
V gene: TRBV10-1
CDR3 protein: CASSVNRGTEAFF
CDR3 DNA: TGCGCCAGCAGTGTAAACAGGGGGACTGAAGCTTTCTTT

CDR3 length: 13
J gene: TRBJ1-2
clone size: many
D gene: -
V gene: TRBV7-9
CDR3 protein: CASSFEGYYGYTF
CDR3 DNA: TGTGCCAGCAGCTTTGAGGGCTACTATGGCTACACCTTC

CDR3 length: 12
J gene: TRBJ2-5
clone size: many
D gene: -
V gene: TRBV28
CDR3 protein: CASMAYQETQYF
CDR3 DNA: TGTGCCAGCATGGCGTATCAAGAGACCCAGTACTTC

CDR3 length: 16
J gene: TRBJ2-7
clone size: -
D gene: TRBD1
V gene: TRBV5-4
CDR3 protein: CASSLATRQGAGEQYF
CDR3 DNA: TGTGCCAGCAGCTTGGCCACTCGACAGGGGGCAGGCGAGCAGTACTTC

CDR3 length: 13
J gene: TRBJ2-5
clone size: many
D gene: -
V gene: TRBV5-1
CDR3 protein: CASSLAEGETQYF
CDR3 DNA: TGCGCCAGCAGCTTGGCCGAGGGAGAGACCCAGTACTTC

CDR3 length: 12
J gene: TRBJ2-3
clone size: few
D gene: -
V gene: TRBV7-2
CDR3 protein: CASSGLLDTQYF
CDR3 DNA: TGTGCCAGCAGTGGTCTGTTAGATACGCAGTATTTT

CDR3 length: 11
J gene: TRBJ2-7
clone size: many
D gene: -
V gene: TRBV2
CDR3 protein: CASSEDYEQYF
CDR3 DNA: TGTGCCAGCAGTGAGGACTACGAGCAGTACTTC

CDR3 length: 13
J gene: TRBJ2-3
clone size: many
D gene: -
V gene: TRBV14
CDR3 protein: CASSQAGADTQYF
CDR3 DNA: TGTGCCAGCAGCCAAGCGGGCGCAGATACGCAGTATTTT

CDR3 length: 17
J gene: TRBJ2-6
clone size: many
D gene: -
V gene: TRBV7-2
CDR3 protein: CASSLNPAHSGANVLTF
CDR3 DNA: TGTGCCAGCAGCTTAAACCCGGCCCACTCTGGGGCCAACGTCCTGACTTTC

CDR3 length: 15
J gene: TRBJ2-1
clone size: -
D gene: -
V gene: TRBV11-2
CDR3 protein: CASTLGWSSYNEQFF
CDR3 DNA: TGTGCCAGCACCTTAGGGTGGAGCTCCTACAATGAGCAGTTCTTC

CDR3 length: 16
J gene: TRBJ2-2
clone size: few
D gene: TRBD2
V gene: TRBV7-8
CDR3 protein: CASSLVAGGITGELFF
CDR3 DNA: TGTGCCAGCAGCTTAGTTGCGGGGGGTATCACCGGGGAGCTGTTTTTT

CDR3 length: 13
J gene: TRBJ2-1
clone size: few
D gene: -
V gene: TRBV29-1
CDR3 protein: CSGGGRPGNEQFF
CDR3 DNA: TGCAGCGGCGGAGGCAGGCCTGGCAATGAGCAGTTCTTC

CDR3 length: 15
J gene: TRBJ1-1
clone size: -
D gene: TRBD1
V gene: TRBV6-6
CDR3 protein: CASSYPQGGHTEAFF
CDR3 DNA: TGTGCCAGCAGTTACCCCCAGGGGGGGCACACTGAAGCTTTCTTT

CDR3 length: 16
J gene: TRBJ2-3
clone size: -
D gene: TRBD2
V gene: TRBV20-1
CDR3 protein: CSACRGGTTTTDTQYF
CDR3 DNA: TGCAGTGCTTGCCGGGGGGGCACCACTACCACAGATACGCAGTATTTT

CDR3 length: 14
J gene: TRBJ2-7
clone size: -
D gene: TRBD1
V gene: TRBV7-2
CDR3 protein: CASSLGRGPYEQYF
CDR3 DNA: TGTGCCAGCAGCTTGGGCAGGGGGCCCTACGAGCAGTACTTC

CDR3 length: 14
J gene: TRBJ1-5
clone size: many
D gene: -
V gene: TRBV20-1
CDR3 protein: CSARDPGVQTPQHF
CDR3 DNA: TGCAGTGCTAGAGATCCTGGGGTTCAAACGCCCCAGCATTTT

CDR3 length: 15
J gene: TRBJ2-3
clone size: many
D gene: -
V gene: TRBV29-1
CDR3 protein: CSVIHTAALTDTQYF
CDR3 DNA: TGCAGCGTCATACACACAGCGGCACTAACAGATACGCAGTATTTT

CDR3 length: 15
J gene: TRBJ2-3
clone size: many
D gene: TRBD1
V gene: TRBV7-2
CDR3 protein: CASSLGGQGSDTQYF
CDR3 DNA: TGTGCCAGCAGCTTAGGGGGACAGGGTTCAGATACGCAGTATTTT

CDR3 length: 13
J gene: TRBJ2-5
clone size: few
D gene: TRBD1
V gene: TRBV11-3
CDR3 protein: CASSADRESAQYF
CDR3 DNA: TGTGCCAGCAGCGCAGACAGGGAGTCGGCCCAGTACTTC

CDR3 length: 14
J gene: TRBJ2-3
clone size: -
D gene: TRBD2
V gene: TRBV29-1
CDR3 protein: CSVSSGGNTDTQYF
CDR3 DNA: TGCAGCGTATCAAGCGGGGGGAACACAGATACGCAGTATTTT

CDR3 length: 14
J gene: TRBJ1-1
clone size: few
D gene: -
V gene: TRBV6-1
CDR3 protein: CASIISGPNTEAFF
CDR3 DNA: TGTGCCAGCATAATCTCGGGGCCGAACACTGAAGCTTTCTTT

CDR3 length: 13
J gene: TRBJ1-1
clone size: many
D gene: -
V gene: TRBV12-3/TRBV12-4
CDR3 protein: CASSLDLNTEAFF
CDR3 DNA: TGTGCCAGCAGTTTGGACCTGAACACTGAAGCTTTCTTT

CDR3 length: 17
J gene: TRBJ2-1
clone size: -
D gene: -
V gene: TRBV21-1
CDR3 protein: CASSNGTSGASYNEQFF
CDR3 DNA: TGTGCCAGCAGCAACGGGACTAGCGGGGCCTCCTACAATGAGCAGTTCTTC

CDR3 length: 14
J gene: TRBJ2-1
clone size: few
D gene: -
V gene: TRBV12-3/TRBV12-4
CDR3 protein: CASSSTSQDNEQFF
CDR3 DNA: TGTGCCAGCAGTTCGACATCACAGGACAATGAGCAGTTCTTC

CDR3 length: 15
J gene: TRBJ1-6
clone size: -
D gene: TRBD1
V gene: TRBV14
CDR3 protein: CASSLVGTGDSPLHF
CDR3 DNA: TGTGCCAGCAGCCTCGTCGGGACAGGGGATTCACCCCTCCACTTT

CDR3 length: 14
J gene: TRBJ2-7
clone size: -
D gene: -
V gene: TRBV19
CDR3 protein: CASSRGDSRHEQYF
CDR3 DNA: TGTGCCAGTAGTCGGGGAGATTCCCGCCACGAGCAGTACTTC

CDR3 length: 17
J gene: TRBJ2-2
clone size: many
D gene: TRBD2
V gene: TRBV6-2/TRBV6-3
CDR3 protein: CASSPPSGGEGTGELFF
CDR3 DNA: TGTGCCAGCAGTCCTCCTAGCGGGGGAGAAGGGACCGGGGAGCTGTTTTTT

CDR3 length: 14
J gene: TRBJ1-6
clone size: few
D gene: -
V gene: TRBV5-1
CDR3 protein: CASSPGTIGSPLHF
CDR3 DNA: TGCGCCAGCAGCCCCGGGACCATAGGTTCACCCCTCCACTTT

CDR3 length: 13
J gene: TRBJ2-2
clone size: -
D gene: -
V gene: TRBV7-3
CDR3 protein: CASSPPVTGELFF
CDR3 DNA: TGTGCCAGCAGCCCTCCGGTCACCGGGGAGCTGTTTTTT

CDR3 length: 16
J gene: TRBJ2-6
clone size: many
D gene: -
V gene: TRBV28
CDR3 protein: CASSLARLGGANVLTF
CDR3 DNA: TGTGCCAGCAGTTTGGCCAGGCTCGGCGGGGCCAACGTCCTGACTTTC

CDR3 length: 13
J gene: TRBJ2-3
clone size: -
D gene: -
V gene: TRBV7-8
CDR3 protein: CASSLRLGYTQYF
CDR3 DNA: TGTGCCAGCAGCTTAAGGTTGGGGTATACGCAGTATTTT

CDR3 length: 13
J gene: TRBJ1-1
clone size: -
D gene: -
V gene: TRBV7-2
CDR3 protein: CASSTVDRTEAFF
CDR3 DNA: TGTGCCAGCTCAACGGTTGACAGAACTGAAGCTTTCTTT

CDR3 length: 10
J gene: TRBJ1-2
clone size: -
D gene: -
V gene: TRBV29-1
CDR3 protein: CSVWDVGYTF
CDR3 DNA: TGCAGCGTTTGGGACGTTGGCTACACCTTC

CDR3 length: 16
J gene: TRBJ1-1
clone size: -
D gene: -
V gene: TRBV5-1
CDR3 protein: CASSLVMRGPGTEAFF
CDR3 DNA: TGCGCCAGCAGCTTGGTCATGAGGGGCCCGGGCACTGAAGCTTTCTTT